This T cell receptor beta chain was sequenced in a study of T cells in Graves' hyperthyroidism and ophthalmopathy. Newly diagnosed patients aged 18 to 65 had hyperthyroidism of under 2 months' duration. TCR beta CDR3 regions were amplified from RNA. The TCR CDR3 was amplified in a first-round RT-PCR using the HTBI primer set. Each CDR3 protein is one row after TCRdb ran MiXCR on the multiplex PCR reads. The sample shows fewer than 450,000 distinct CDR3 sequences, about 17% of them seen only once. Germline V lookup: CDR1 MDHEN, CDR2 SYDVKM. This CDR3 is 14 amino acids long. Deletions cut 1 base from V and 8 bases from J, with 12 bases between. In this sample, this clonotype turned up many times.

Source material: blood. This receptor was obtained from a woman under 40 with Graves' hyperthyroidism that later progressed to Graves' ophthalmopathy. The V call is TRBV28, the J call TRBJ2-1, with D maybe TRBD2 (5 bases). The CDR3 is CASSLFGDKDEQFF. CDR3 coding DNA: TGTGCCAGCAGTTTATTCGGGGATAAGGATGAGCAGTTCTTC.